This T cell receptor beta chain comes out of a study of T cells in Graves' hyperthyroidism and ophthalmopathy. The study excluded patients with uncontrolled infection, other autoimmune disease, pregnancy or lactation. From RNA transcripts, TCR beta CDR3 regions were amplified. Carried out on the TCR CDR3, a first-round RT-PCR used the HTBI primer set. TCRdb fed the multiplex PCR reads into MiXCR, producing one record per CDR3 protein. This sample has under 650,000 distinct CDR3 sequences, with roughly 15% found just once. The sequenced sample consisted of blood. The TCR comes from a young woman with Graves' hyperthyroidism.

This chain's CDR3 is CASSDFSGRSTQYF. Here the CDR3 DNA reads TGTGCCAGCAGTGATTTTAGCGGGAGGAGTACGCAGTATTTT. The J gene is TRBJ2-3, the V gene TRBV25-1; 10 bases are shared with TRBD2. Germline assignment: CDR1 MGHDK and CDR2 SYGVNS. The CDR3 has 14 residues. Unmatched junction bases numbered 5, after V lost 3 bases and J lost 8 bases.